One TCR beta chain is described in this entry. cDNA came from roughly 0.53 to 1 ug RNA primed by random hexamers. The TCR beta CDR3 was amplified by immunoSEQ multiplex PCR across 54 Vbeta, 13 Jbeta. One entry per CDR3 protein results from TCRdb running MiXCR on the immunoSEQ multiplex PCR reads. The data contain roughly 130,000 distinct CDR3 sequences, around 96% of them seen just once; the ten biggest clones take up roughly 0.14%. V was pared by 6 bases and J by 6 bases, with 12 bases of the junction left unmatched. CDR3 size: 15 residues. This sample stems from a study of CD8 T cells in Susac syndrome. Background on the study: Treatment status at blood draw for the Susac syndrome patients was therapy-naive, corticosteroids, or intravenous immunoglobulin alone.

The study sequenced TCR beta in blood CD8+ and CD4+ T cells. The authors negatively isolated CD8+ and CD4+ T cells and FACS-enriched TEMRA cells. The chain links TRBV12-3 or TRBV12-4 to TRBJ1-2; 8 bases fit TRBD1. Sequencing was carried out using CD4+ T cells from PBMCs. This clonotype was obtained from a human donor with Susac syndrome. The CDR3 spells CASSRADRAGHGYTF. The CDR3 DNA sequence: TGTGCCAGCAGCCGAGCGGACAGGGCGGGTCATGGCTACACCTTC.